The clone carrying this T cell receptor (beta chain) was seen just once. This sample stems from a study of OX40 agonist ivuxolimab in advanced cancers. Looking at the study overall: Enrolled patients in dose escalation had cancers that were hepatocellular carcinoma, melanoma, renal cell or head and neck cancer.

CDR1 SGHTA and CDR2 FQGNSA come from the germline V gene. The CDR3 has 15 amino acids. With V trimmed by 0 bases and J by 3 bases, 4 bases remained unmatched. The repertoire was sequenced with immunoSEQ multiplex PCR; TCRdb's copy has only in-frame clones and lacks some. The sample lists just under 80,000 clones; about 89% were seen once. This material consisted of CD4+ or CD8+ T cells sorted from blood, taken in a trial of the OX40 agonist ivuxolimab. The chain is built from TRBV7-2 and TRBJ2-7, with 8 bases aligning to TRBD1. This clonotype originated in an adult with an advanced solid tumor such as melanoma, head and neck, liver or kidney cancer. The CDR3 protein is CASSLASGTGYEQYF. CDR3 in DNA: TGTGCCAGCAGCTTAGCTTCGGGGACAGGCTACGAGCAGTACTTC.